The source of this T cell receptor (beta chain) is a study of shared clonotypes between healthy human individuals. This CDR3 comprises 14 residues. Unsorted PBMC DNA was sequenced on ten immunoSEQ deep assay plates. Using immunoSEQ multiplex PCR, the repertoire was profiled, and TCRdb retains in-frame clones only, with some absent. The sample has more than 400,000 clones, 70% to 80% seen once; the top ten hold 12%. The donors were adults (healthy and HIV-negative) with no recent acute infections or vaccinations. Unsorted samples used around 98 million PBMCs for genomic DNA. This sequence was found in a woman between 40 and 50 years old in good health. Some clones in this sample may be carry-over from other donors' samples. Material for sequencing was PBMCs. The V and J genes are TRBV21-1 and TRBJ1-2. TRBV21-1 is an annotated pseudogene. CDR3 DNA: TGTGCCAGCAGCAATCTTGGGGGGCGCCCAGGCTACACCTTC. Translating gives CASSNLGGRPGYTF.